This T cell receptor beta chain was documented in a study of regulatory T cells in long-lasting Graves disease. The study's findings and limits: The work looked only at peripheral blood and did not look at thyroid tissue.

With 5 bases clipped from V and 7 bases from J, the junction kept 8 bases outside the gene matches. The CDR3 length is 14 residues. Germline lookup yields CDR1 LGHDT and CDR2 YNNKEL (reference sequence). Arm-PCR with iRepertoire HTBI primers amplified the CDR3 regions for these TCR beta libraries. TCRdb re-called the multiplex PCR reads with MiXCR, one entry per CDR3 protein. The repertoire holds 350,000 to 550,000 distinct CDR3 sequences, 15% seen once, with 16% in the top ten. This clonotype was observed many times. Its antigen is as yet unknown. Specified time point: newly diagnosed GD, antithyroid drugs for less than 3 months. Scientists built the TCR library using RNA that was extracted from PBMCs. These same records also appear under a second study, on T cells in Graves' hyperthyroidism and ophthalmopathy.

This receptor was identified in a woman aged 25 to 45 with Graves disease. V usage is TRBV3-1 and J usage is TRBJ2-4, with 7 positions matching TRBD1. This material consisted of peripheral blood mononuclear cells (PBMCs), taken at new diagnosis, from a patient treated with antithyroid drugs. As DNA, the CDR3 is TGTGCCAGCAGCTTCGGGACAGCGTGGAACATTCAGTACTTC. It is translated as CASSFGTAWNIQYF.